The sequence of this TCR beta chain was determined in a study of blood T cell repertoires in COVID-19. Study-wide background: Samples taken during acute and convalescent COVID-19 were collected in the United States, Italy and Spain. PBMCs, B-cell-depleted T cells, or T cells were the source of the cDNA or gDNA that made up the material.

Only one count was recorded for this clone. Authors' analysis steps: Estimates of nucleated cell counts were drawn from the amplification of reference gene primers. The method was immunoSEQ multiplex PCR; TCRdb's version includes in-frame clones alone and lacks a portion of them. The V and J calls and the clone size are those of that table, but D and trimming were determined from the DNA. The sample contains around 150,000 clones, 80% to 85% of which appear only once. The sample taken for sequencing was peripheral blood. This clonotype was sampled from a woman aged 55-70 years with acute or convalescent COVID-19.

The CDR3 loop reads CASGGTGHYGYTF. The CDR3 nucleotides are TGTGCCAGCGGGGGGACAGGGCATTATGGCTACACCTTC. This sequence joins TRBV14 and TRBJ1-2; the match to TRBD1 covers 9 bases. Germline V CDR1 and CDR2: SGHDN, FVKESK. The trim removed 8 bases at V and 5 bases at J, leaving 6 bases unmatched. The CDR3 contains 13 residues.